The 24 T cell receptor beta chains below come from one sample, sequenced in a study of blood T cell repertoires in COVID-19. Clones were read by immunoSEQ multiplex PCR, and TCRdb kept only the in-frame ones, dropping some. This table holds 260,000 or so clones, over 75% found once. Sequencing was carried out using peripheral blood. The receptors were sampled from a human donor in a cohort sampled during active COVID-19.

The table lists this clone with a count of one. The chain couples TRBV3-1 (or the pseudogene TRBV3-2) to TRBJ2-1; perhaps TRBD2 as D (6 bases). The CDR3 consists of 16 residues. Trimming left V 4 bases short and J 5 bases short, with 18 bases between. The germline V gene encodes CDR1 LGHDT and CDR2 YNNKEL (reference sequence). The CDR3 is CASSLQIRGSDNEQFF. CDR3 in DNA: TGTGCCAGCAGCCTCCAGATACGGGGGTCTGACAATGAGCAGTTCTTC.

This chain connects TRBV19 to TRBJ1-1, with D tentatively TRBD1 (5 bases). V lost 6 bases to trimming and J lost 1 base, with 15 bases between them. Germline CDR1 and CDR2: LNHDA and SQIVND (reference sequence). CDR3 size: 15 residues. CDR3: CASRDPGGPNTEAFF. The CDR3 DNA reads TGTGCCAGTAGGGACCCGGGGGGACCGAACACTGAAGCTTTCTTT.

The V gene is TRBV5-8, the J gene TRBJ1-6, with 7 bases that match TRBD1. This CDR3 region has 15 residues. V was clipped by 6 bases and J by 3 bases; unmatched bases: 6. Per germline, CDR1 SGHTS and CDR2 YDEGEE. In DNA, the CDR3 is TGTGCCAGCACCTTTAGGGACAGCTATAATTCACCCCTCCACTTT. It codes for CASTFRDSYNSPLHF.

This clone has a count of ten or more. The V gene is TRBV5-4, the J gene TRBJ2-7; TRBD1 is a possible D gene (5 bases). The CDR3 loop spans 14 amino acids. The germline gives CDR1 SGHNT, CDR2 YYREEE (reference sequence). The V gene lost 5 bases and the J gene lost 2 bases, with 14 bases spanning the gap. As DNA, the CDR3 is TGTGCCAGCAGACCGACAGATTCCCCCTACGAGCAGTACTTC. Encoded protein: CASRPTDSPYEQYF.

This clone was counted a single time. This chain uses TRBV5-1 with TRBJ2-7; 13 positions match TRBD2. Germline-derived CDR1 and CDR2 are SGHRS and YFSETQ. This CDR3 contains 16 residues. V dropped 5 bases and J dropped 3; count of bases not matched to a gene: 8. The CDR3 nucleotides read TGCGCCAGCAGTAAACTTTGGACTAGCGGGAGCTACGAGCAGTACTTC. Its protein is CASSKLWTSGSYEQYF.

This clone was observed once. This chain connects TRBV6-5 to TRBJ1-1; possibly TRBD1 for D (5 bases). Germline assignment: CDR1 MNHEY and CDR2 SVGAGI. The length of the CDR3 is 15 residues. V was clipped by 2 bases and J by 4 bases, with 14 bases between them. In DNA form, the CDR3 reads TGTGCCAGCAGTTACCGGGGGTCGGGACGCACTGAAGCTTTCTTT. Its translation: CASSYRGSGRTEAFF.

The rearrangement joins TRBV5-5 to TRBJ2-6, with TRBD1 matching over 7 bases. The junction had 8 bases not matched to a gene; V was cut back by 2 bases and J by 0 bases. Per the germline V gene, CDR1 is SGHKS and CDR2 is YYEKEE (reference sequence). This CDR3 region has 18 residues. The CDR3 bases are TGTGCCAGCAGCTTACCCGGGACAGCGAGCTCTGGGGCCAACGTCCTGACTTTC. It codes for CASSLPGTASSGANVLTF.

This clone appeared many times. In DNA, the CDR3 is TGTGCCAGCAGCACCGGGACTAGCGGTAGCACAGATACGCAGTATTTT. Protein product: CASSTGTSGSTDTQYF. The chain joins TRBV25-1 to TRBJ2-3, with TRBD2 matching 11 bases. The CDR3 is made up of 16 amino acids. Germline loops: CDR1 MGHDK, CDR2 SYGVNS. J was trimmed by 0 bases and V by 6 bases; bases with no gene match: 5. The variable domain in full, with the rest retrieved from reference TRBV25-1 and TRBJ2-3, is EADIYQTPRYLVIGTGKKITLECSQTMGHDKMYWYQQDPGMELHLIHYSYGVNSTEKGDLSSESTVSRIRTEHFPLTLESARPSHTSQYLCASSTGTSGSTDTQYFGPGTRLTVL.

The chain has TRBV2 and TRBJ2-1; tentatively, D is TRBD2 (6 bases). The germline V and J ends were trimmed by 6 bases and 9 bases, with 15 bases remaining between them. Germline lookup yields CDR1 SNHLY and CDR2 FYNNEI. The CDR3 covers 13 residues. For the CDR3, the DNA is TGTGCCAGCAGAGGGCGGGGTGAAGTTGAGCAGTTCTTC. Translated: CASRGRGEVEQFF.

This clone was counted a few times. V is TRBV6-2 or TRBV6-3 and J is TRBJ2-5; 7 bases are shared with TRBD2. The CDR3 runs to 16 residues. Germline assignment: CDR1 MNHEY and CDR2 SVGEGT. J was trimmed by 2 bases and V by 0 bases; bases with no gene match: 6. For the CDR3, the DNA is TGTGCCAGCAGTTACTCCGGGGGGAGAGGACAAGAGACCCAGTACTTC. This encodes CASSYSGGRGQETQYF.

This clone was detected only once. The chain uses TRBV5-1 and TRBJ1-4, with 7 bases fitting TRBD1. The V gene end was trimmed by 10 bases and the J gene end by 8 bases; junction bases not matched to a gene: 17. The CDR3 loop spans 15 amino acids. CDR1 SGHRS and CDR2 YFSETQ come from the germline V gene. CDR3: CAGRRNPGTEEKLFF. CDR3 nucleotides: TGCGCCGGGAGAAGGAACCCGGGGACAGAGGAAAAACTGTTTTTT.

The V and J genes are TRBV28 and TRBJ2-4; a weak D match, TRBD1 (5 bases). The CDR3 runs 17 residues. V gave up 1 base and J gave up 2 bases, with 15 bases separating them. Germline V CDR1 and CDR2: MDHEN, SYDVKM. CDR3: CASSLSSGIGSKNIQYF. The CDR3 region has the DNA TGTGCCAGCAGTTTATCGTCAGGGATAGGATCCAAAAACATTCAGTACTTC.

The J gene is TRBJ2-1, the V gene TRBV19; TRBD1 agrees at 10 bases. Germline V lookup: CDR1 LNHDA, CDR2 SQIVND (reference sequence). With V trimmed by 2 bases and J by 7 bases, 8 bases remained unmatched. This CDR3 has 16 residues. CDR3 sequence reads: CASSIKVTGGGNEQFF. CDR3 sequence (DNA): TGTGCCAGTAGTATAAAGGTGACAGGGGGCGGGAATGAGCAGTTCTTC.

CDR3 nucleotide sequence: TGTGCCAGCAGCCCCTCCGGACTAGCGGGAGCTCTCGGCAATGAGCAGTTCTTC. Translation gives CASSPSGLAGALGNEQFF. The chain joins TRBV7-8 to TRBJ2-1; 13 bases match TRBD2. CDR1 and CDR2 (germline): SGHVS, FQNEAQ. There are 18 residues in the CDR3. With 5 bases clipped from V and 6 bases from J, the junction kept 13 bases outside the gene matches. Combining the CDR3 with reference TRBV7-8 and TRBJ2-1 gives the whole variable domain GAGVSQSPRYKVAKRGQDVALRCDPISGHVSLFWYQQALGQGPEFLTYFQNEAQLDKSGLPSDRFFAERPEGSVSTLKIQRTQQEDSAVYLCASSPSGLAGALGNEQFFGPGTRLTVL.

The V and J genes are TRBV6-5 and TRBJ2-1; TRBD1 agrees at 9 bases. Germline V lookup: CDR1 MNHEY, CDR2 SVGAGI. This CDR3 is built from 14 residues. Germline trimming cut 6 bases from V and 4 bases from J; bases unmatched to any gene: 4. The CDR3 bases are TGTGCCAGCAGCGGGACAGGGTATTACAATGAGCAGTTCTTC. It yields the protein CASSGTGYYNEQFF.

The chain links TRBV19 to TRBJ1-1, with D possibly TRBD1 on 6 matching bases. Trimming shortened V by 0 bases and J by 6 bases, and 11 bases separated the two germline ends. CDR1 LNHDA and CDR2 SQIVND come from the germline V gene (reference sequence). The CDR3 covers 14 residues. Here the CDR3 DNA reads TGTGCCAGTAGTATAGATTGGCAGGGGCCTGAAGCTTTCTTT. Residues: CASSIDWQGPEAFF. Together with reference TRBV19 and TRBJ1-1, the CDR3 gives the full variable domain: DGGITQSPKYLFRKEGQNVTLSCEQNLNHDAMYWYRQDPGQGLRLIYYSQIVNDFQKGDIAEGYSVSREKKESFPLTVTSAQKNPTAFYLCASSIDWQGPEAFFGQGTRLTVV.

The chain couples TRBV6-5 to TRBJ2-7, with D possibly being TRBD2 (5 bases). Trimming shortened V by 8 bases and J by 3 bases, and 11 bases separated the two germline ends. Germline V CDR1 and CDR2: MNHEY, SVGAGI. The CDR3 totals 12 residues. The DNA of the CDR3 is TGTGCCAGCGCCGGGATCTACTACGAGCAGTACTTC. Its translation: CASAGIYYEQYF.

The chain employs TRBV13 and TRBJ2-1; tentatively, D is TRBD1 (7 bases). Trimming took off 5 bases at V and 0 bases at J, with 17 bases between the two ends. Germline V gene sequence: CDR1 PRHDT, CDR2 FYEKMQ (reference sequence). This CDR3 spans 17 amino acids. The CDR3 nucleotides read TGTGCCAGCAGCCCCGTTCAGGGGGGACCCTCCTACAATGAGCAGTTCTTC. Translated: CASSPVQGGPSYNEQFF.

This clone was seen just once. This chain connects TRBV2 to TRBJ1-4, with 9 nucleotides matching TRBD1. J was trimmed by 5 bases and V by 6 bases; bases with no gene match: 13. CDR1 and CDR2 from the germline V gene are SNHLY and FYNNEI. The CDR3 totals 17 residues. The DNA of the CDR3 is TGTGCCAGCAGCTTGTCCGGGACAGGGCTCCGAAATGAAAAACTGTTTTTT. It translates to CASSLSGTGLRNEKLFF. Full variable domain (outside the CDR3, taken from reference TRBV2 and TRBJ1-4): EPEVTQTPSHQVTQMGQEVILRCVPISNHLYFYWYRQILGQKVEFLVSFYNNEISEKSEIFDDQFSVERPDGSNFTLKIRSTKLEDSAMYFCASSLSGTGLRNEKLFFGSGTQLSVL.

The CDR3 sequence is CAWVRQGASSNQPQHF. CDR3 sequence (DNA): TGTGCCTGGGTGAGACAGGGGGCAAGTAGCAATCAGCCCCAGCATTTT. The V call is TRBV30, the J call TRBJ1-5; 10 nucleotides align to TRBD1. CDR3 size: 16 residues. Germline V lookup: CDR1 GTSNPN, CDR2 SVGIG (reference sequence). V shed 5 bases and J 0 bases; nucleotides not matched to a gene: 7.

V gene TRBV2 combines with J gene TRBJ1-2; maybe TRBD1 (6 bases). V lost 6 bases to trimming and J lost 7 bases, with 12 bases between them. Germline-derived CDR1 and CDR2 are SNHLY and FYNNEI. The CDR3 totals 12 residues. The CDR3 is CASRGQIGGYTF. The CDR3 DNA reads TGTGCCAGCAGAGGACAGATCGGTGGCTACACCTTC.

This rearrangement joins TRBV11-2 to TRBJ1-1, with TRBD1 matching 7 bases. The V gene end was trimmed by 8 bases and the J gene end by 4 bases; junction bases not matched to a gene: 10. The CDR3 totals 14 residues. The germline gives CDR1 SGHAT, CDR2 FQNNGV. As DNA, the CDR3 is TGTGCCAGCTCCCAGGGGGGAGCGAGCACTGAAGCTTTCTTT. This codes for CASSQGGASTEAFF.

This clone was counted ten times or more. V and J are TRBV5-8 and TRBJ2-7; D may be TRBD1 (5 bases). The CDR3 loop spans 13 amino acids. CDR1 is SGHTS and CDR2 is YDEGEE in the germline V gene. Trimming shortened V by 5 bases and J by 3 bases, and 12 bases separated the two germline ends. CDR3 loop: CASRQGHLYEQYF. The CDR3 DNA follows: TGTGCCAGCAGGCAAGGACACCTCTACGAGCAGTACTTC.

The chain employs TRBV19 and TRBJ1-5; no definite D call. The germline V and J ends were trimmed by 9 bases and 11 bases, with 8 bases remaining between them. Germline assignment: CDR1 LNHDA and CDR2 SQIVND (reference sequence). CDR3 length equals 9 residues. The CDR3 spells CASGRTQHF. CDR3 in DNA: TGTGCCAGCGGGAGAACCCAGCATTTT.